These 20 T cell receptor beta chains share one sample of origin, sequenced in a study of blood T cell repertoires in COVID-19. TCRdb keeps only in-frame clones here, not all; method: immunoSEQ multiplex PCR. The table lists roughly 50,000 clones, around 84% of them singletons, with around 2.6% in the top ten. Sample: peripheral blood. Receptor source: a woman older than 75 with COVID-19, enrolled during active disease.

This chain joins TRBV7-6 and TRBJ2-2; TRBD1 might be the D (5 bases). In germline, CDR1 is SGHVS, CDR2 FNYEAQ. V lost 1 base to trimming and J lost 1 base, with 7 bases between them. The length of the CDR3 is 15 residues. In nucleotides, the CDR3 is TGTGCCAGCAGCTTAGTCACAGGGAACACCGGGGAGCTGTTTTTT. Amino acid sequence: CASSLVTGNTGELFF.

The genes are TRBV2 and TRBJ1-6, with a possible D match to TRBD1 (6 bases). This CDR3 region has 15 residues. Trimming shortened V by 8 bases and J by 1 base, and 12 bases separated the two germline ends. The germline V gene has CDR1 SNHLY and CDR2 FYNNEI. The CDR3 sequence is CASLSQGSYNSPLHF. The CDR3, as DNA: TGTGCCAGCTTATCCCAGGGGTCCTATAATTCACCCCTCCACTTT.

This clone was picked up a small number of times. The J gene is TRBJ1-1, the V gene TRBV25-1, with D perhaps matching TRBD1 (5 bases). Germline assignment: CDR1 MGHDK and CDR2 SYGVNS. The ends were cut back, 1 base at V and 5 bases at J, with 11 bases in the middle. The CDR3 totals 14 residues. The CDR3 DNA reads TGTGCCAGCAGTGAATTTCGGGGGAGAACTGAAGCTTTCTTT. It yields the protein CASSEFRGRTEAFF.

The rearrangement joins TRBV6-5 to TRBJ1-1; tentative D call: TRBD1 (5 bases). CDR3 size: 16 residues. CDR1 MNHEY and CDR2 SVGAGI come from the germline V gene. V dropped 4 bases and J dropped 4 bases, with 19 bases sitting between them. CDR3 region: CASSWGGIWRSTEAFF. CDR3 DNA sequence: TGTGCCAGCAGTTGGGGGGGGATATGGCGATCCACTGAAGCTTTCTTT.

This chain connects TRBV10-1 to TRBJ1-3; tentatively, D is TRBD1 (5 bases). The V gene's germline CDR1 is WNHNN and CDR2 SYGVQD (reference sequence). CDR3 length: 14 residues. Trimming removed 7 bases at V and 3 bases at J, with 13 bases between. For the CDR3, the DNA is TGCGCCAGCATCCTCGCAGGGTATGGAAACACCATATATTTT. Amino acids: CASILAGYGNTIYF.

This clone is judged medium-sized (0.01 to 0.1%). The genes are TRBV24-1 and TRBJ2-7; TRBD2 matches 7 bases. In germline, CDR1 is KGHDR, CDR2 SFDVKD. CDR3 length: 15 residues. Trimming took 4 bases from V and 4 from J; bases not matched to a gene: 9. The CDR3 loop is CATSDPRTRKYEQYF. The CDR3 DNA follows: TGTGCCACCAGTGACCCGAGGACTAGGAAATACGAGCAGTACTTC.

The rearrangement links TRBV28 to TRBJ1-1, with TRBD1 as a possible D gene (6 bases). CDR3 length equals 14 residues. Trimming left V 5 bases short and J 4 bases short, with 14 bases between. Germline CDR1 MDHEN, CDR2 SYDVKM. The CDR3 nucleotides read TGTGCCAGCAGTGCTTCGGGGGGCGGCACTGAAGCTTTCTTT. Translating it yields CASSASGGGTEAFF.

The chain has TRBV6-6 and TRBJ2-1, with D tentatively TRBD2 (6 bases). V lost 2 bases, J lost 7 bases, and 18 bases lay in between. The CDR3 spans 16 residues. The germline V gene encodes CDR1 MNHNY and CDR2 SVGAGI (reference sequence). The CDR3 nucleotides are TGTGCCAGCAGTTACGGGGGACTGGATGGGCGGAATGAGCAGTTCTTC. It is translated as CASSYGGLDGRNEQFF.

The chain joins TRBV1 to TRBJ1-2; the table's D call, TRBD1, has no DNA check behind it. TRBV1 is tagged as a pseudogene. The CDR3 spans 14 residues. Written as DNA, the CDR3 is TGCACCAGCAGCCAAGATCTCAGGAACTATGGCTACACCTTC. Protein sequence: CTSSQDLRNYGYTF.

J is TRBJ2-3 and V is TRBV6-5; 13 bases match TRBD2. Germline trimming cut 10 bases from V and 4 bases from J; bases unmatched to any gene: 8. The CDR3 has 15 amino acids. In germline, CDR1 is MNHEY, CDR2 SVGAGI. This CDR3 reads CATGTSGTPADTQYF. The CDR3 DNA reads as TGTGCCACTGGGACTAGCGGGACTCCGGCAGATACGCAGTATTTT.

This sequence joins TRBV24-1 and TRBJ1-2, with no clear D. CDR3 length equals 13 residues. The V end lost 4 bases, the J end lost 5 bases, and 10 bases lay between the germline ends. Germline CDR1 reads KGHDR; CDR2 reads SFDVKD. In DNA, the CDR3 is TGTGCCACCAGTGAGGCGGCAGCATATGGCTACACCTTC. It yields the protein CATSEAAAYGYTF.

This chain joins TRBV5-5 and TRBJ1-1; tentatively, D is TRBD1 (5 bases). Germline loops: CDR1 SGHKS, CDR2 YYEKEE (reference sequence). CDR3 length: 14 residues. V was cut by 5 bases and J by 1 base, with 12 bases left in between. The CDR3 DNA sequence: TGTGCCAGCAGTGCGGGACTCTGGAACACTGAAGCTTTCTTT. Its protein product is CASSAGLWNTEAFF.

This clone has a single count. For the CDR3, the DNA is TGTGCCACCAGCAAAAAAACGGGGATCCAAGAGACCCAGTACTTC. Protein product: CATSKKTGIQETQYF. The gene calls are TRBV15 and TRBJ2-5; D might be TRBD2 (5 bases). This CDR3 spans 15 amino acids. V lost 4 bases to trimming and J lost 1 base, with 13 bases between them. CDR1 and CDR2 from the germline V gene are LNHNV and YYDKDF (reference sequence). Filled out from reference TRBV15 and TRBJ2-5, the complete variable domain reads DAMVIQNPRYQVTQFGKPVTLSCSQTLNHNVMYWYQQKSSQAPKLLFHYYDKDFNNEADTPDNFQSRRPNTSFCFLDIRSPGLGDTAMYLCATSKKTGIQETQYFGPGTRLLVL.

This clone was counted between two and nine times. The V call is TRBV18, the J call TRBJ1-1; D is unresolved. The length of the CDR3 is 14 residues. Between the trimmed V and J ends, which lost 3 bases and 4 bases, there was a span of 12 bases. In germline, CDR1 is KGHSH, CDR2 LQKENI. The CDR3 region has the DNA TGTGCCAGCTCACCCGCAGGCGGGCGCACTGAAGCTTTCTTT. As protein: CASSPAGGRTEAFF. Complete variable domain (other parts from reference TRBV18 and TRBJ1-1): NAGVMQNPRHLVRRRGQEARLRCSPMKGHSHVYWYRQLPEEGLKFMVYLQKENIIDESGMPKERFSAEFPKEGPSILRIQQVVRGDSAAYFCASSPAGGRTEAFFGQGTRLTVV.

The V and J genes are TRBV29-1 and TRBJ2-7; 9 nucleotides line up with TRBD2. The CDR3 runs 12 residues. Germline V gives CDR1 SQVTM, CDR2 ANQGSEA. Unmatched junction bases numbered 3, after V lost 8 bases and J lost 1 base. CDR3: CSISGRSYEQYF. The CDR3 DNA sequence: TGCAGCATTAGCGGGAGATCCTACGAGCAGTACTTC.

V is TRBV27 and J is TRBJ1-5; D perhaps matches TRBD1 (5 bases). The V end lost 1 base, the J end lost 2 bases, and 9 bases lay between the germline ends. Looked up from germline, CDR1 is MNHEY and CDR2 is SMNVEV (reference sequence). The CDR3 covers 15 residues. The chain's CDR3 is CASSLLGGGNQPQHF. Here the CDR3 DNA reads TGTGCCAGCAGTTTATTGGGGGGAGGCAATCAGCCCCAGCATTTT.

This clone was found a few times. V usage is TRBV9 and J usage is TRBJ2-7; D gene ambiguous. Deletions cut 0 bases from V and 5 bases from J, with 15 bases between. CDR1 is SGDLS and CDR2 is YYNGEE in the germline V gene. There are 15 residues in the CDR3. The CDR3 DNA is TGTGCCAGCAGCGTAGCGTTGTTGGTCTCGGACGAGCAGTACTTC. This encodes CASSVALLVSDEQYF.

The genes are TRBV7-2 and TRBJ1-2; perhaps TRBD1 as D (6 bases). Per the germline V gene, CDR1 is SGHTA and CDR2 is FQGNSA. The CDR3 runs to 13 residues. Trimming took off 7 bases at V and 10 bases at J, with 19 bases between the two ends. The CDR3 coding sequence is TGTGCCAGCAACGCCGGTGGCAGGGGTGACTACACCTTC. Its protein is CASNAGGRGDYTF.

The table lists this clone with a count of one. The rearrangement links TRBV4-2 to TRBJ2-5, with 8 bases aligning to TRBD2. The CDR3 is 15 residues long. Germline CDR1 is LGHNA and CDR2 is YNFKEQ. V lost 4 bases to trimming and J lost 2 bases; unmatched junction nucleotides: 6. The CDR3 region is CASSLIAGTQETQYF. CDR3 nucleotide sequence: TGTGCCAGCAGCCTCATAGCGGGGACACAAGAGACCCAGTACTTC.

The chain employs TRBV18 and TRBJ1-2, with 7 bases aligning to TRBD1. This CDR3 region has 18 residues. Trimming cost V 5 bases and J 4 bases; bases outside gene matches: 19. Germline CDR1 reads KGHSH; CDR2 reads LQKENI. The chain's CDR3 is CASSLNDRAGMSSYGYTF. The DNA of the CDR3 is TGTGCCAGCTCATTAAACGACAGGGCGGGAATGTCAAGCTATGGCTACACCTTC.